This T cell receptor (beta chain) was captured in a study of cytomegalovirus exposure and HLA in healthy donors. Study-level information: Findings of an earlier analysis included roughly 110 million unique TCR beta sequences from around 180 million T cells. Points from the study as a whole: Based on reports, TCR beta sequences accurately predicted HLA-A and HLA-B alleles for most subjects.

Germline V lookup: CDR1 SGHNT, CDR2 YYREEE (reference sequence). The germline V and J ends were trimmed by 0 bases and 0 bases, with 9 bases remaining between them. The CDR3 has 16 residues. In the case of this clone: Its antigen remains unidentified.

The PCR ran on 60 Vbeta and 13 Jbeta primers. Generated by immunoSEQ multiplex PCR, the TCRdb table keeps only in-frame clones and is missing some. The sample shows 100,000 to 150,000 clones, approximately 78% of them seen only once. This TCR derives from a human donor in good health. Sequences were obtained from PBMCs. The chain joins TRBV5-4 to TRBJ1-4; tentative D call: TRBD1 (6 bases). This CDR3 is CASSLGGRTTNEKLFF. CDR3 coding DNA: TGTGCCAGCAGCTTGGGGGGGCGGACAACTAATGAAAAACTGTTTTTT.